This T cell receptor beta chain was identified in a study of cytotoxic CD8 clonotypes in ibrutinib-treated CLL. Study-wide results and caveats: Sampling time points were not equivalent between sustained-remission and progressing patients.

About this clone itself: The antigen remains undetermined. The junction shows a germline mismatch at one end, possibly a read error.

Depths of 1 in 200,000 to 1 in 1 million T cells were the sequencing target. Libraries were prepared by immunoSEQ multiplex PCR; TCRdb keeps only in-frame clonotypes and omits some of them. In the table there are 130,000 to 150,000 clones, around 80% of which are singletons. The CDR3 length is 14 residues. CDR1 SSHAT and CDR2 FNYEAQ come from the germline V gene (reference sequence). The genes are TRBV7-7 and TRBJ2-3, with D perhaps being TRBD1 or TRBD2 (7 bases each). The sample here was PBMCs, taken after 12 months of ibrutinib treatment. This TCR came from a human donor with chronic lymphocytic leukemia. The CDR3, as DNA: TGTGCTAGCAGCTGGGGAGGGGGCGCAGATACGCAGTATTTT. This sequence encodes CASSWGGGADTQYF.